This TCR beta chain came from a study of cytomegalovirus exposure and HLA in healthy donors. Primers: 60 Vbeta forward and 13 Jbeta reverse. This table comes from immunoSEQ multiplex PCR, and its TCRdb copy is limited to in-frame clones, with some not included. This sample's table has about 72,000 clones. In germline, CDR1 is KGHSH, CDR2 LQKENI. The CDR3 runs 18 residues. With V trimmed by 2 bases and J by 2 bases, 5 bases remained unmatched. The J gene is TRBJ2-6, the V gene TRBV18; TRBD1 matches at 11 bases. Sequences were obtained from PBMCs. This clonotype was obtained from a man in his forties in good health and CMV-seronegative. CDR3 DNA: TGTGCCAGCTCACCAGGGGGACAGGGGGTCGCTGGGGCCAACGTCCTGACTTTC. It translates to CASSPGGQGVAGANVLTF.